This T cell receptor (beta chain) emerged from a study of tumor-infiltrating T cells and Merkel cell polyomavirus (dated by TCRdb to between 2016 and 2019). Background for the entire study: The study examined CD8+ T cells specific for the Merkel cell polyomavirus KLL epitope in Merkel cell carcinoma patients. Varying disease stages were represented at patient presentation, and patients were followed for a median of 2.7 years (range 1.1 to 6.0 years). Varied, non-standardized therapies, including chemotherapy, radiation and immunotherapies, were received by the patients. TRB sequencing covered KLL-tetramer-sorted cells from blood or tumor-infiltrating lymphocytes in 14 samples, plus 12 matched whole-tumor samples. The majority of whole-tumor samples consisted of approximately 27-micron curls cut from formalin-fixed, paraffin-embedded tissue blocks. Across the study, one tumor sample was a frozen nodal tumor digest and one was a flash-frozen core biopsy of a metastasis.

On this clone itself: It lacks a known antigen. No per-base quality is available; no much larger clone lies one base away.

From the cysteine up to the phenylalanine, the CDR3 has a length of 11 residues. Solely the CDR3 DNA is kept, with 33 bases framed from the first base. Via the germline V gene (reference sequence), CDR1 is DFQATT and CDR2 SNEGSKA. All patients' tumors stained robustly positive for Merkel cell polyomavirus Large T antigen by immunohistochemistry. The study included more than ten Merkel cell carcinoma patients whose blood and/or cultured TIL contained robust KLL-tetramer+ populations exceeding 0.04% of CD8+ T cells. All patients were Caucasian, with a median age of approximately 60 years and a range of roughly 45 to 85 years. For patients with unknown primaries who presented with nodal disease, or in cases where primary tissue was insufficient, lymph node tumors were analyzed. Points the paper makes about the study in general: Significantly improved MCC-specific survival was associated with a higher fraction of KLL-specific T cells within tumors (about 1.7-18% versus about 0-0.14%). The study examined just one viral epitope, so T cells targeting other Merkel cell polyomavirus epitopes were not captured. One limitation of the study is the small sample size (n ≈ twelve patients). A significant MCC-specific survival advantage (P = 0.0051) was associated with tumors having more unique KLL-specific clonotypes (5-108 vs 0-3). KLL-specific TRB repertoires were found to be diverse and largely private, with only one public clonotype, shared by two patients, identified among under 500 unique sequences.

The library was prepared using the immunoSEQ multiplex PCR assay. Adaptive Biotechnologies (Seattle, WA) carried out the genomic DNA extraction, TRB sequencing and normalization. The source study handled its data this way. Clonality was computed as one minus Shannon entropy of productive TRB sequences normalized by log2 of unique productive sequences. KLL-specific clonotypes in tumors were identified by matching TCRbeta CDR3 amino acid sequences to those from the tetramer-sorted sample of each patient. The table comes from immuneACCESS by way of TCRdb, which keeps in-frame sequences with V and J called. Part of the clones is missing from these tables; in studies checked, under half for an unresolved V gene and the rest for unknown reasons. V and J calls and clone size are those listed in that table; D and trimming were worked out from the DNA. For this sample there are over 900 clones; 88% appear just once. About an eighth of the sample comes from the top ten.

The clonotype comes from a woman between 65 and 79 years old with Merkel cell carcinoma. The sequencing sample was made of lymph node tissue. The chain employs TRBV20-1 and TRBJ1-1; no D gene can be assigned with confidence. The nucleotides read TGCAGGGCCTTCGAGAACACTGAAGCTTTCTTT. Translated, this gives CRAFENTEAFF.